The T cell receptor beta chain under discussion was sequenced for a study of T cell repertoires in cytomegalovirus infection. Study background: Indications of both CMV infection and matching HLA type were provided by public TCR beta signatures. Study results and caveats: CMV carriers having the relevant HLA were flagged by cumulative public TCR beta family frequency.

Worth noting for this clonotype: Its antigen is unidentified.

V was clipped by 5 bases and J by 4 bases, with 12 bases between them. This CDR3 region has 13 residues. Germline CDR1 reads DFQATT; CDR2 reads SNEGSKA (reference sequence). TCRdb ran MiXCR on the reads and lists one entry per CDR3 protein. The table has 700,000 to 850,000 distinct CDR3 sequences, approximately 32% seen once; the top ten hold 9.5% to 15%. The clonotype originates from a human donor in good health (CMV status not recorded). Some clones in this sample may be carry-over from other donors' samples. The sequenced sample was cultured CD8+ T cells from PBMCs, obtained from culture after CMV antigen stimulation. The gene calls are TRBV20-1 and TRBJ1-3; D possibly corresponds to TRBD1 (5 bases). Written as DNA, the CDR3 is TGCAGTGCTCGACCTAGGGGAGGAAACACCATATATTTT. Amino acids: CSARPRGGNTIYF.